The next 10 T cell receptor beta chains were all read from a single sample in a study of radiation and T cells in renal cell carcinoma. Time point in this sample: blood 2 weeks post-SBRT. Stated treatment: 15 Gy SBRT to primary tumor, nephrectomy 4 weeks later. TCRdb's table, derived via immunoSEQ multiplex PCR, lists solely in-frame clones and lacks some. The data contain some 58,000 clones, around 78% of them singletons. The sequences come from blood, collected from a patient whose treatment included radiotherapy and nephrectomy. The source is a man aged 55 to 70 with renal cell carcinoma.

This clone was observed a handful of times. V is TRBV2 and J is TRBJ2-7; 9 nucleotides line up with TRBD2. Per germline, CDR1 SNHLY and CDR2 FYNNEI. Trimming took 4 bases from V and 3 from J; bases not matched to a gene: 7. CDR3 length: 15 amino acids. This CDR3 reads CASSGVTSGLYEQYF. In nucleotides, the CDR3 is TGTGCCAGCAGTGGCGTGACTAGCGGACTCTACGAGCAGTACTTC.

The chain recombines TRBV5-5 with TRBJ1-1; D is unresolved. CDR3 length equals 13 residues. In germline, CDR1 is SGHKS, CDR2 YYEKEE (reference sequence). The germline V and J ends were trimmed by 2 bases and 1 base, with 6 bases remaining between them. CDR3 nucleotide sequence: TGTGCCAGCAGCTTTGCGGGGAACACTGAAGCTTTCTTT. This gives the protein CASSFAGNTEAFF.

Ten or more counts support this clone. This sequence joins TRBV11-3 and TRBJ1-4; TRBD1 might be the D (6 bases). V was clipped by 5 bases and J by 5 bases, with 12 bases between them. This CDR3 region has 14 residues. Germline-derived CDR1 and CDR2 are SGHNT and YENEEA. The CDR3 DNA is TGTGCCAGCAGCCTCCAACAGGGAAATGAAAAACTGTTTTTT. Protein sequence: CASSLQQGNEKLFF.

Only a few counts were recorded for this clone. The CDR3 DNA reads TGCGCCAGCAGCTTGGATGGCAGTGCCCTGAACACTGAAGCTTTCTTT. Its translation: CASSLDGSALNTEAFF. V usage is TRBV5-1 and J usage is TRBJ1-1; no definite D call. V lost 0 bases and J 0 bases, leaving 12 bases between the germline ends. This CDR3 has 16 residues. The germline gives CDR1 SGHRS, CDR2 YFSETQ.

The V gene is TRBV10-3, the J gene TRBJ2-4; D is undetermined. CDR3 length equals 17 residues. Per the germline V gene, CDR1 is ENHRY and CDR2 is SYGVKD. The V end lost 0 bases, the J end lost 0 bases, and 12 bases lay between the germline ends. CDR3 nucleotides: TGTGCCATCAGTGAGTCGTCAAGGGTAGGAGCCAAAAACATTCAGTACTTC. Its protein is CAISESSRVGAKNIQYF.

In its sample, this clone was seen a few times. The rearrangement joins TRBV19 to TRBJ1-5; no clear D. The V end was cut by 1 base, the J end by 3 bases, with 4 bases between. CDR3 size: 13 residues. Germline V lookup: CDR1 LNHDA, CDR2 SQIVND (reference sequence). The chain's CDR3 is CASSIGNNQPQHF. The CDR3, as DNA: TGTGCCAGTAGTATAGGGAACAATCAGCCCCAGCATTTT.

This clone was seen just once. This chain uses TRBV5-4 with TRBJ2-2; TRBD1 matches at 9 bases. CDR1 is SGHNT and CDR2 is YYREEE in the germline V gene (reference sequence). CDR3 length: 17 amino acids. J gave up 5 bases and V 0 bases, and 8 bases lay outside the gene matches. CDR3 in amino acids: CASSLDGTGHRTGELFF. CDR3 coding DNA: TGTGCCAGCAGCTTGGATGGGACAGGGCATCGGACCGGGGAGCTGTTTTTT.

The chain links TRBV27 to TRBJ2-7, with D perhaps matching TRBD1 (6 bases). The CDR3 runs to 13 residues. In germline, CDR1 is MNHEY, CDR2 SMNVEV (reference sequence). Trimming pared 8 bases from V and 2 bases from J, leaving 13 bases between. The CDR3 region has the DNA TGTGCCAGCCGACAGGAGACCACCTACGAGCAGTACGTC. Translating gives CASRQETTYEQYV.

The V and J genes are TRBV2 and TRBJ2-3, with D possibly being TRBD2 (5 bases). Germline loops: CDR1 SNHLY, CDR2 FYNNEI. This CDR3 is built from 10 residues. The V gene lost 8 bases and the J gene lost 11 bases, with 11 bases spanning the gap. The CDR3 DNA is TGTGCCAGCCGGGAACTCGTGCAGTATTTT. This encodes CASRELVQYF.

The rearrangement links TRBV4-3 to TRBJ2-3; the D gene is possibly TRBD1 (5 bases). From germline, CDR1 is LGHNA and CDR2 YSLEER. V lost 4 bases, J lost 2 bases, and 13 bases lay in between. The CDR3 consists of 15 residues. The CDR3 loop reads CASSPTGRSTDTQYF. The DNA of the CDR3 is TGCGCCAGCAGCCCCACAGGACGGTCCACAGATACGCAGTATTTT.